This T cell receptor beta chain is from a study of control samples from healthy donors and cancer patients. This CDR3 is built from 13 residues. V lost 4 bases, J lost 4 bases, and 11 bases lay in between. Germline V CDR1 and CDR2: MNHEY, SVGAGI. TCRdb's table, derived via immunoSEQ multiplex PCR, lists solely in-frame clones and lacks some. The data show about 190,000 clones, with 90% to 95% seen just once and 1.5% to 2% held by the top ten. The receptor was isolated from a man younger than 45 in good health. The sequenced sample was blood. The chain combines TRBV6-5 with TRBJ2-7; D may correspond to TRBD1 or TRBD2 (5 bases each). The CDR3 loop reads CASSSGALYEQYF. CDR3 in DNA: TGTGCCAGCAGTTCCGGGGCCCTATACGAGCAGTACTTC.